A single sample gave rise to the 21 T cell receptor beta chains below, sequenced in a study of blood T cell repertoires in COVID-19. Repertoires were generated with immunoSEQ multiplex PCR, while TCRdb's copy carries only in-frame clones and drops some. Seen here are approximately 360,000 clones, around 90% observed once, and the top ten hold 6.5% to 8%. Specimen: peripheral blood. The receptors shown here come from a man between 18 and 29 years old with active or convalescent COVID-19.

The table lists this clone with a count of one. The rearrangement joins TRBV9 to TRBJ1-5, with TRBD1 identical over 10 bases. This CDR3 has 15 amino acids. V shed 4 bases, J shed 8 bases, and the junction held 9 bases outside the gene matches. Germline CDR1 SGDLS, CDR2 YYNGEE. CDR3 bases: TGTGCCAGCAGCAAGGGACAGGGGCAGCAGAAGCCCCAGCATTTT. Translating it yields CASSKGQGQQKPQHF.

V gene TRBV9 combines with J gene TRBJ2-7; D possibly corresponds to TRBD2 (6 bases). In germline, CDR1 is SGDLS, CDR2 YYNGEE. This CDR3 contains 16 residues. V lost 4 bases to trimming and J lost 2 bases, with 19 bases between them. The CDR3 nucleotides read TGTGCCAGCAGCAAATGGGGCGGGACGGATACCTACGAGCAGTACTTC. Translating gives CASSKWGGTDTYEQYF.

The V call is TRBV29-1, the J call TRBJ1-5; 8 bases map to TRBD1. In germline, CDR1 is SQVTM, CDR2 ANQGSEA. V was clipped by 4 bases and J by 6 bases; unmatched bases: 8. The length of the CDR3 is 14 residues. The CDR3 loop is CSVVGAGGIQPQHF. The CDR3 DNA follows: TGCAGCGTTGTAGGGGCAGGGGGCATTCAGCCCCAGCATTTT.

This sequence joins TRBV24-1 and TRBJ2-1; the match to TRBD1 covers 7 bases. This CDR3 is built from 13 residues. The germline gives CDR1 KGHDR, CDR2 SFDVKD. Trimming at V came to 10 bases and at J to 5 bases, leaving 7 bases not matched to a gene. CDR3 amino acids: CATIGTANNEQFF. Here the CDR3 DNA reads TGTGCCACGATCGGGACAGCGAACAATGAGCAGTTCTTC.

V usage is TRBV5-8 and J usage is TRBJ2-5; D unclear. The ends were cut back, 1 base at V and 4 bases at J, with 11 bases in the middle. The CDR3 loop spans 14 amino acids. Germline V gives CDR1 SGHTS, CDR2 YDEGEE. The CDR3 coding sequence is TGTGCCAGCAGCTTGCGGTCTTCAAGAGAGACCCAGTACTTC. Translation gives CASSLRSSRETQYF.

The chain couples TRBV11-2 to TRBJ1-1, with TRBD1 matching 11 bases. Per germline, CDR1 SGHAT and CDR2 FQNNGV. Trimming cost V 2 bases and J 8 bases; bases outside gene matches: 10. This CDR3 contains 16 residues. In DNA form, the CDR3 reads TGTGCCAGCAGCTTACCAGGACAGGGGGCGCGGCTAGAAGCTTTCTTT. It is translated as CASSLPGQGARLEAFF.

A single count supports this clone. The chain has TRBV5-8 and TRBJ1-4, with D tentatively TRBD1 (5 bases). This CDR3 has 14 amino acids. V was clipped by 6 bases and J by 5 bases, with 14 bases between them. Germline CDR1 SGHTS, CDR2 YDEGEE. CDR3 residues: CASISRALNEKLFF. The CDR3 DNA reads TGTGCCAGCATTAGCAGGGCCCTAAATGAAAAACTGTTTTTT.

V usage is TRBV5-6 and J usage is TRBJ1-3, with a weak D call TRBD1 (6 bases). CDR1 is SGHDT and CDR2 is YYEEEE in the germline V gene. Trimming stripped 4 bases from V and 3 bases from J, with 14 bases between. The CDR3 length is 15 residues. The DNA of the CDR3 is TGTGCCAGCAGCCCCCGAACAGGGTATGGAAACACCATATATTTT. Amino acids: CASSPRTGYGNTIYF.

The chain combines TRBV5-1 with TRBJ2-1; 7 bases map to TRBD2. Germline V gives CDR1 SGHRS, CDR2 YFSETQ. CDR3 length: 15 amino acids. J was trimmed by 7 bases and V by 2 bases; bases with no gene match: 9. The CDR3 DNA follows: TGCGCCAGCAGCTTAGCGGGAAGTACCGGGAATGAGCAGTTCTTC. The encoded protein is CASSLAGSTGNEQFF.

V is TRBV6-6 and J is TRBJ1-5; D is uncertain. Germline V gives CDR1 MNHNY, CDR2 SVGAGI (reference sequence). V gave up 8 bases and J gave up 0 bases, with 14 bases separating them. This CDR3 contains 15 residues. CDR3 bases: TGTGCCAGCTTAGAGGCGGATTATAGCAATCAGCCCCAGCATTTT. Amino acids: CASLEADYSNQPQHF.

The chain couples TRBV29-1 to TRBJ1-4, with TRBD1 matching 7 bases. Germline CDR1 reads SQVTM; CDR2 reads ANQGSEA. CDR3 size: 12 residues. J lost 7 bases, V lost 5 bases, and 4 bases had no gene match. CDR3 DNA sequence: TGCAGCGTTAAGGGGACAGCTGAAAAACTGTTTTTT. Residues: CSVKGTAEKLFF.

The gene calls are TRBV6-5 and TRBJ2-7; TRBD1 matches 9 bases. Trimming at V came to 5 bases and at J to 4 bases, leaving 9 bases not matched to a gene. Germline V gene sequence: CDR1 MNHEY, CDR2 SVGAGI. The CDR3 totals 15 residues. This CDR3 reads CASSPPGTGLYEQYF. CDR3 coding DNA: TGTGCCAGCAGTCCCCCCGGGACAGGGTTGTACGAGCAGTACTTC.

The chain links TRBV6-2 or TRBV6-3 to TRBJ2-7; the match to TRBD1 covers 8 bases. From germline, CDR1 is MNHEY and CDR2 SVGEGT. This CDR3 has 14 residues. The J segment lost 2 bases and the V segment lost 6 bases, leaving 6 bases of the junction unmatched. CDR3 in amino acids: CASSQDRVAYEQYF. CDR3 coding DNA: TGTGCCAGCAGCCAGGACAGGGTGGCCTACGAGCAGTACTTC.

V usage is TRBV3-1 (or the pseudogene TRBV3-2) and J usage is TRBJ1-2; 10 bases agree with TRBD1. The CDR3 contains 18 residues. The V segment lost 5 bases and the J segment 3 bases; nucleotides outside the gene matches: 15. The germline CDR1 and CDR2 sequences are LGHDT and YNNKEL (reference sequence). The CDR3 coding sequence is TGTGCCAGCAGCTACCTACCGGGACAGGGGTCGGGTGACTATGGCTACACCTTC. This codes for CASSYLPGQGSGDYGYTF.

The chain employs TRBV28 and TRBJ1-6; tentatively, D is TRBD1 (6 bases). CDR1 is MDHEN, CDR2 SYDVKM, per germline. The V and J ends lost 0 bases and 10 bases respectively, with 13 bases between them. This CDR3 comprises 15 residues. The CDR3 region has the DNA TGTGCCAGCAGTTTATGGGCAGGGGACGGGTCACCCCTCCACTTT. Residues: CASSLWAGDGSPLHF.

The chain employs TRBV28 and TRBJ2-2; TRBD1 is a possible D gene (5 bases). Germline values: CDR1 MDHEN, CDR2 SYDVKM. The CDR3 extends over 16 amino acids. V lost 5 bases and J 6 bases, leaving 19 bases between the germline ends. The CDR3 nucleotides read TGTGCCAGCAGTCCATCGGCCACAGGATATGCCGGGGAGCTGTTTTTT. As protein: CASSPSATGYAGELFF.

The chain uses TRBV27 and TRBJ1-2, with 11 nucleotides matching TRBD1. Trimming at V came to 9 bases and at J to 8 bases, leaving 14 bases not matched to a gene. The germline gives CDR1 MNHEY, CDR2 SMNVEV (reference sequence). The CDR3 totals 15 residues. CDR3 in DNA: TGTGCCAGTCGGACCACCGGGACAGGGGGTGAAGGCTACACCTTC. It specifies CASRTTGTGGEGYTF.

This clone was seen a single time. The V call is TRBV19, the J call TRBJ2-1; weak D call: TRBD2 (6 bases). The CDR3 length is 15 residues. V was clipped by 6 bases and J by 9 bases, with 21 bases between them. CDR1 is LNHDA and CDR2 is SQIVND in the germline V gene (reference sequence). CDR3 amino acids: CASSRTGGMMAEQFF. DNA for the CDR3: TGTGCCAGTAGCCGCACGGGCGGGATGATGGCTGAGCAGTTCTTC.

This clone was counted a single time. The rearrangement joins TRBV19 to TRBJ1-5; no firm D call. Germline V gene data show CDR1 as LNHDA and CDR2 as SQIVND (reference sequence). The CDR3 is 15 amino acids. With 4 bases removed from V and 0 bases from J, the gap between germline ends came to 10 bases. CDR3 nucleotides: TGTGCCAGTAGTAGTACAGCCTATAGCAATCAGCCCCAGCATTTT. Translated: CASSSTAYSNQPQHF.

The rearrangement joins TRBV7-2 to TRBJ2-2; weak D call: TRBD1 (6 bases). The CDR3 consists of 15 residues. The germline V gene encodes CDR1 SGHTA and CDR2 FQGNSA. The germline V and J ends were trimmed by 4 bases and 6 bases, with 15 bases remaining between them. CDR3 residues: CASSSNRVLAGELFF. CDR3 DNA sequence: TGTGCCAGCAGCTCGAACAGGGTCCTGGCCGGGGAGCTGTTTTTT.

V is TRBV7-3 and J is TRBJ2-1; 9 bases agree with TRBD2. V lost 2 bases and J lost 2; bases outside the gene matches: 7. The germline gives CDR1 SGHTA, CDR2 FQGTGA. The length of the CDR3 is 17 residues. DNA for the CDR3: TGTGCCAGCAGCTTATTAAGAGCGGGGGGCCCCTACAATGAGCAGTTCTTC. As protein: CASSLLRAGGPYNEQFF.